These 28 T cell receptor beta chains share one sample of origin, sequenced in a study of cytomegalovirus exposure and HLA in healthy donors. The PCR made use of 60 Vbeta and 13 Jbeta primers. Sequencing used immunoSEQ multiplex PCR; TCRdb keeps in-frame clones, though not all of them. The sample records fewer than 70,000 clones, 83% being singletons. Specimen: PBMCs. The receptors were sampled from a human donor in good health.

V and J are TRBV5-1 and TRBJ2-3, with 8 bases identical to TRBD2. V was pared by 2 bases and J by 3 bases, with 14 bases of the junction left unmatched. Looked up from germline, CDR1 is SGHRS and CDR2 is YFSETQ. This CDR3 region has 18 residues. The CDR3 DNA reads TGCGCCAGCAGCTTAGCCGGGACTAGGTGGGCGGGTACAGATACGCAGTATTTT. It codes for CASSLAGTRWAGTDTQYF.

The V and J genes are TRBV2 and TRBJ2-7, with 8 nucleotides matching TRBD1. Germline CDR1 and CDR2: SNHLY and FYNNEI. This CDR3 comprises 13 residues. Trimming removed 4 bases from V and 4 bases from J; junction bases left unmatched: 3. For the CDR3, the DNA is TGTGCCAGCAGTGGACAGGGGTTATACGAGCAGTACTTC. Residues: CASSGQGLYEQYF.

The chain links TRBV18 to TRBJ2-7; D gene unclear. CDR1 and CDR2 (germline): KGHSH, LQKENI. The V and J ends lost 3 bases and 6 bases respectively, with 12 bases between them. CDR3 length: 13 residues. DNA for the CDR3: TGTGCCAGCTCACCCGGCCACAGAAGCGAGCAGTACTTC. It yields the protein CASSPGHRSEQYF.

The V and J genes are TRBV7-9 and TRBJ2-2; 7 nucleotides align to TRBD1. Germline V gene data show CDR1 as SEHNR and CDR2 as FQNEAQ (reference sequence). The V segment lost 8 bases and the J segment 9 bases; nucleotides outside the gene matches: 6. The CDR3 has 12 amino acids. The CDR3 DNA follows: TGTGCCAGCTATACAGGGGCGAGGGAGCTGTTTTTT. It is translated as CASYTGARELFF.

The J gene is TRBJ2-5, the V gene TRBV5-6; 11 nucleotides line up with TRBD2. The J call may be in error: the DNA end matches TRBJ2-7 better. This CDR3 spans 17 amino acids. Germline V gene data show CDR1 as SGHDT and CDR2 as YYEEEE. CDR3 residues: CASSLTSGSFTFYEQYF. CDR3 sequence (DNA): TGTGCCAGCAGCTTGACTAGCGGGAGTTTTACCTTCTACGAGCAGTACTTC.

The chain links TRBV5-1 to TRBJ1-2, with 8 bases matching TRBD1. In germline, CDR1 is SGHRS, CDR2 YFSETQ. This CDR3 region has 13 residues. With 4 bases clipped from V and 5 bases from J, the junction kept 4 bases outside the gene matches. The CDR3 region is CASSLDRVYGYTF. The DNA for the CDR3 is TGCGCCAGCAGCCTGGACAGGGTTTATGGCTACACCTTC. Variable domain in full (rest from reference TRBV5-1 and TRBJ1-2): KAGVTQTPRYLIKTRGQQVTLSCSPISGHRSVSWYQQTPGQGLQFLFEYFSETQRNKGNFPGRFSGRQFSNSRSEMNVSTLELGDSALYLCASSLDRVYGYTFGSGTRLTVV.

The chain carries TRBV29-1 and TRBJ2-2, with a possible D match to TRBD2 (5 bases). Trimming stripped 6 bases from V and 1 base from J, with 9 bases between. The CDR3 consists of 13 residues. The germline V gene has CDR1 SQVTM and CDR2 ANQGSEA. The CDR3 here is CSVGSGNTGELFF. The CDR3 DNA is TGCAGCGTCGGAAGCGGGAACACCGGGGAGCTGTTTTTT.

V and J are TRBV30 and TRBJ2-5, with a possible D match to TRBD2 (7 bases). Germline V lookup: CDR1 GTSNPN, CDR2 SVGIG (reference sequence). CDR3 length: 15 residues. Trimming took off 0 bases at V and 5 bases at J, with 16 bases between the two ends. The CDR3, as DNA: TGTGCCTGGAGTGTCAAGGGAGGGGGGAGGGAGACCCAGTACTTC. Translation gives CAWSVKGGGRETQYF.

The chain couples TRBV5-8 to TRBJ2-5; 10 bases match TRBD2. The CDR3 consists of 18 residues. The trim removed 3 bases at V and 4 bases at J, leaving 15 bases unmatched. Per the germline V gene, CDR1 is SGHTS and CDR2 is YDEGEE. The chain's CDR3 is CASSSFILSGGAVETQYF. CDR3 bases: TGTGCCAGCAGCTCGTTTATCCTCAGCGGGGGGGCCGTAGAGACCCAGTACTTC.

V and J are TRBV28 and TRBJ2-2, with D maybe TRBD1 (6 bases). Trimming left V 7 bases short and J 6 bases short, with 18 bases between. The CDR3 consists of 15 residues. The germline CDR1 and CDR2 sequences are MDHEN and SYDVKM. For the CDR3, the DNA is TGTGCCAGCACTCTAGATCTAACAGGGTCCGGGGAGCTGTTTTTT. This encodes CASTLDLTGSGELFF.

The rearrangement links TRBV19 to TRBJ1-2; a weak D match, TRBD1 (6 bases). Germline CDR1 LNHDA, CDR2 SQIVND (reference sequence). This CDR3 contains 16 residues. V was shortened by 5 bases and J by 4 bases, with 20 bases between the two germline ends. The CDR3 region is CASSDNRDTGFYGYTF. CDR3 bases: TGTGCCAGTAGTGACAACCGGGACACCGGCTTCTATGGCTACACCTTC.

J is TRBJ2-1 and V is TRBV18; D not certain. This CDR3 contains 14 residues. CDR1 and CDR2 from the germline V gene are KGHSH and LQKENI. V was pared by 0 bases and J by 7 bases, with 10 bases between. CDR3 region: CASSPPTRSNEQFF. The DNA of the CDR3 is TGTGCCAGCTCACCACCGACAAGAAGTAATGAGCAGTTCTTC.

This clone was observed once. The V call is TRBV7-2, the J call TRBJ1-2; unclear D gene. Between the trimmed V and J ends, which lost 5 bases and 8 bases, there was a span of 12 bases. The CDR3 contains 12 residues. Germline values: CDR1 SGHTA, CDR2 FQGNSA. CDR3 sequence reads: CASSLHLGGYTF. The CDR3 region has the DNA TGTGCCAGCAGCCTACACTTGGGCGGCTACACCTTC.

V and J are TRBV10-3 and TRBJ1-4, with TRBD1 matching over 8 bases. The V segment lost 7 bases and the J segment 6 bases; nucleotides outside the gene matches: 4. From germline, CDR1 is ENHRY and CDR2 SYGVKD. CDR3 length equals 13 residues. CDR3 amino acids: CAIKGTGDEKLFF. DNA of the CDR3: TGTGCCATCAAAGGGACAGGAGATGAAAAACTGTTTTTT.

This clone was seen just once. The chain recombines TRBV10-2 with TRBJ2-1, with D hard to call. Trimming pared 0 bases from V and 0 bases from J, leaving 6 bases between. The length of the CDR3 is 15 residues. The germline gives CDR1 WSHSY, CDR2 SAAADI. DNA for the CDR3: TGCGCCAGCAGTGAGTCCTTGAGCTCCTACAATGAGCAGTTCTTC. This codes for CASSESLSSYNEQFF.

J is TRBJ1-3 and V is TRBV7-6; TRBD1 aligns across 7 bases. Trimming cost V 5 bases and J 5 bases; bases outside gene matches: 12. Germline CDR1 is SGHVS and CDR2 is FNYEAQ. The CDR3 consists of 16 residues. The CDR3 loop reads CASSHDYRDSRNTIYF. DNA for the CDR3: TGTGCCAGCAGCCACGACTATAGGGACAGCCGAAACACCATATATTTT.

This chain links TRBV10-2 with TRBJ2-7, with D hard to call. Germline CDR1 and CDR2: WSHSY and SAAADI. This CDR3 is 17 amino acids long. V lost 1 base, J lost 5 bases, and 21 bases lay in between. The DNA for the CDR3 is TGCGCCAGCAGTGAGTTCCCCCGGGTCCTTGTCCCAGACGAGCAGTACTTC. It translates to CASSEFPRVLVPDEQYF.

The chain is built from TRBV7-2 and TRBJ2-7; 9 bases line up with TRBD2. After removal of 3 bases from V and 0 bases from J, the junction contained 3 bases not matched to a gene. Germline V gene sequence: CDR1 SGHTA, CDR2 FQGNSA. CDR3 length: 15 residues. This CDR3 is CASSLLAGNSYEQYF. The CDR3 region has the DNA TGTGCCAGCAGCTTGCTAGCGGGGAACTCCTACGAGCAGTACTTC.

This chain joins TRBV9 and TRBJ1-2; the D is unclear. The CDR3 sequence is 18 residues long. Per the germline V gene, CDR1 is SGDLS and CDR2 is YYNGEE. Trimming cost V 1 base and J 4 bases, with 23 bases left between them. The CDR3 sequence is CASSVRAGGESRPYGYTF. For the CDR3, the DNA is TGTGCCAGCAGCGTAAGAGCGGGTGGGGAAAGCCGCCCCTATGGCTACACCTTC.

V is TRBV6-1 and J is TRBJ2-5, with 7 bases aligning to TRBD1. Unmatched junction bases numbered 10, after V lost 4 bases and J lost 5 bases. CDR1 is MNHNS and CDR2 is SASEGT in the germline V gene. The CDR3 is 15 amino acids. CDR3 region: CASSADRSSWETQYF. As DNA, the CDR3 is TGTGCCAGCAGTGCGGACAGGTCTTCATGGGAGACCCAGTACTTC.

J is TRBJ2-7 and V is TRBV21-1; the D call in the table, TRBD1, was not verified against the DNA. TRBV21-1 is shown as a pseudogene. The CDR3 loop spans 13 amino acids. CDR3 amino acids: CASCRDMAYEQYF. The CDR3 DNA follows: TGTGCCAGCTGTCGGGACATGGCGTACGAGCAGTACTTC.

V gene TRBV7-2 combines with J gene TRBJ1-2; TRBD1 is a possible D gene (5 bases). This CDR3 has 15 residues. Trimming shortened V by 2 bases and J by 4 bases, and 14 bases separated the two germline ends. In germline, CDR1 is SGHTA, CDR2 FQGNSA. The CDR3 region is CASSLRQTGRYGYTF. DNA of the CDR3: TGTGCCAGCAGCTTAAGACAGACGGGTCGCTATGGCTACACCTTC.

This chain uses TRBV6-5 with TRBJ2-7; D is perhaps TRBD2 (5 bases). Germline lookup yields CDR1 MNHEY and CDR2 SVGAGI. The CDR3 extends over 14 amino acids. V was pared by 10 bases and J by 2 bases, with 18 bases between. The CDR3 region has the DNA TGTGCCACCGGAGAGCTGCCGGGGACCTACGAGCAGTACTTC. Translating it yields CATGELPGTYEQYF.

J is TRBJ2-3 and V is TRBV7-9; a possible D gene is TRBD1 (6 bases). The length of the CDR3 is 16 residues. CDR1 and CDR2 from the germline V gene are SEHNR and FQNEAQ (reference sequence). V was cut by 1 base and J by 6 bases, with 17 bases left in between. The CDR3, as DNA: TGTGCCAGCAGCTTAGACAGGCCCGGCGACAGGGATACGCAGTATTTT. Translation: CASSLDRPGDRDTQYF. The complete variable domain, with remaining parts taken from reference TRBV7-9 and TRBJ2-3, reads DTGVSQNPRHKITKRGQNVTFRCDPISEHNRLYWYRQTLGQGPEFLTYFQNEAQLEKSRLLSDRFSAERPKGSFSTLEIQRTEQGDSAMYLCASSLDRPGDRDTQYFGPGTRLTVL.

This rearrangement joins TRBV6-4 to TRBJ2-3; no definite D call. This CDR3 has 14 residues. The V end lost 0 bases, the J end lost 1 base, and 5 bases lay between the germline ends. Germline V gives CDR1 MRHNA, CDR2 SNTAGT. The DNA for the CDR3 is TGTGCCAGCAGTGACTCCCGTCGCACAGATACGCAGTATTTT. Translation gives CASSDSRRTDTQYF.

The chain uses TRBV10-3 and TRBJ2-6; perhaps TRBD2 as D (5 bases). Germline V gives CDR1 ENHRY, CDR2 SYGVKD. The CDR3 sequence is 17 residues long. The V gene lost 5 bases and the J gene lost 0 bases, with 14 bases spanning the gap. The chain's CDR3 is CAISHEGRSSGANVLTF. The DNA of the CDR3 is TGTGCCATCAGTCATGAGGGCCGAAGCTCTGGGGCCAACGTCCTGACTTTC.

The V and J genes are TRBV7-2 and TRBJ2-3; 9 positions agree with TRBD1. The germline CDR1 and CDR2 sequences are SGHTA and FQGNSA. This CDR3 is built from 16 residues. V lost 1 base, J lost 2 bases, and 4 bases stayed unmatched. CDR3 DNA: TGTGCCAGCAGCTTAGGATACAGGGGGCACACAGATACGCAGTATTTT. This translates into CASSLGYRGHTDTQYF.

This clone was seen a handful of times. The chain uses TRBV5-1 and TRBJ1-1; D might be TRBD1 (5 bases). This CDR3 has 15 residues. Germline V lookup: CDR1 SGHRS, CDR2 YFSETQ. The V end lost 3 bases, the J end lost 1 base, and 13 bases lay between the germline ends. The CDR3 reads CASSSSPDRNTEAFF. Written as DNA, the CDR3 is TGCGCCAGCAGCTCTTCACCCGACAGGAACACTGAAGCTTTCTTT.